Below, 19 T cell receptor beta chains from the same sample are listed, as sequenced in a study of T cell responses to AZD1222 COVID-19 vaccine. The table came from immunoSEQ multiplex PCR; TCRdb's copy has only in-frame clones and leaves some out. The data show more than 100,000 clones, around nine tenths seen once. The material was peripheral blood, obtained on day 0 of AZD1222 vaccination. All receptors come from an adult in good health.

Only one count was recorded for this clone. The sample holds other DNA sequences that translate to the same CDR3. The chain combines TRBV5-4 with TRBJ2-3, with unresolved D. CDR1 is SGHNT and CDR2 is YYREEE in the germline V gene (reference sequence). CDR3 length: 12 residues. Trimming left V 7 bases short and J 1 base short, with 7 bases between. CDR3 sequence: CASSGRTDTQYF. The CDR3 DNA is TGTGCCAGCTCTGGGCGCACAGATACGCAGTATTTT.

This clone was seen just once. The rearrangement joins TRBV6-5 to TRBJ1-1; no definite D call. The CDR3 totals 12 residues. V lost 6 bases and J 2 bases, leaving 7 bases between the germline ends. CDR1 is MNHEY and CDR2 is SVGAGI in the germline V gene. CDR3 bases: TGTGCCAGCAGACGGGTTAACACTGAAGCTTTCTTT. Amino acids: CASRRVNTEAFF.

The genes are TRBV20-1 and TRBJ2-7; TRBD2 matches at 9 bases. J was trimmed by 7 bases and V by 3 bases; bases with no gene match: 7. CDR1 and CDR2 (germline): DFQATT, SNEGSKA (reference sequence). The CDR3 consists of 13 residues. CDR3 region: CSASSIAGVEQYF. As DNA, the CDR3 is TGCAGTGCTAGTAGTATAGCGGGAGTTGAGCAGTACTTC.

This chain connects TRBV9 to TRBJ2-1; perhaps TRBD2 as D (5 bases). The CDR3 is 16 residues long. Germline V CDR1 and CDR2: SGDLS, YYNGEE. With 1 base removed from V and 7 bases from J, the gap between germline ends came to 18 bases. The chain's CDR3 is CASSVPAEPRGNEQFF. CDR3 sequence (DNA): TGTGCCAGCAGCGTACCAGCGGAGCCTAGAGGGAATGAGCAGTTCTTC.

V and J are TRBV9 and TRBJ2-2; 12 bases line up with TRBD1. Germline CDR1 SGDLS, CDR2 YYNGEE. Unmatched junction bases numbered 10, after V lost 1 base and J lost 6 bases. The CDR3 is made up of 18 amino acids. Written as DNA, the CDR3 is TGTGCCAGCAGCGTATCCGGGACAGGGGGCGCGGTTTCCGGGGAGCTGTTTTTT. Translated: CASSVSGTGGAVSGELFF. Full variable domain (rest looked up from reference TRBV9 and TRBJ2-2): DSGVTQTPKHLITATGQRVTLRCSPRSGDLSVYWYQQSLDQGLQFLIQYYNGEERAKGNILERFSAQQFPDLHSELNLSSLELGDSALYFCASSVSGTGGAVSGELFFGEGSRLTVL.

The chain links TRBV3-1 (or the pseudogene TRBV3-2) to TRBJ2-5; 8 bases agree with TRBD2. Looked up from germline, CDR1 is LGHDT and CDR2 is YNNKEL (reference sequence). The trim removed 0 bases at V and 2 bases at J, leaving 8 bases unmatched. The CDR3 consists of 17 residues. CDR3 loop: CASSQEPAGVGQETQYF. For the CDR3, the DNA is TGTGCCAGCAGCCAAGAACCAGCGGGAGTGGGGCAAGAGACCCAGTACTTC.

The V call is TRBV19, the J call TRBJ2-7; D may match TRBD1 or TRBD2 (6 bases each). Germline assignment: CDR1 LNHDA and CDR2 SQIVND (reference sequence). V dropped 4 bases and J dropped 2 bases, with 15 bases sitting between them. The CDR3 loop spans 15 amino acids. The CDR3 loop is CASSTAGHGTYEQYF. In nucleotides, the CDR3 is TGTGCCAGTAGTACCGCGGGACATGGGACCTACGAGCAGTACTTC. Complete variable domain (other parts from reference TRBV19 and TRBJ2-7): DGGITQSPKYLFRKEGQNVTLSCEQNLNHDAMYWYRQDPGQGLRLIYYSQIVNDFQKGDIAEGYSVSREKKESFPLTVTSAQKNPTAFYLCASSTAGHGTYEQYFGPGTRLTVT.

The gene calls are TRBV5-6 and TRBJ2-2; D gene uncertain. The germline V and J ends were trimmed by 4 bases and 0 bases, with 13 bases remaining between them. CDR3 length equals 16 residues. Germline V CDR1 and CDR2: SGHDT, YYEEEE. The CDR3 spells CASSRYGTANTGELFF. CDR3 in DNA: TGTGCCAGCAGCCGTTATGGTACCGCGAACACCGGGGAGCTGTTTTTT.

The V gene is TRBV28, the J gene TRBJ1-5, with D possibly being TRBD1 (6 bases). This CDR3 contains 15 residues. V lost 6 bases and J lost 0, with 12 bases in between. Germline V gives CDR1 MDHEN, CDR2 SYDVKM. The DNA for the CDR3 is TGTGCCAGCAGGCGGGACACTTCTAGCAATCAGCCCCAGCATTTT. Amino acids: CASRRDTSSNQPQHF.

The V call is TRBV10-3, the J call TRBJ2-7, with no clear D. The CDR3 is 11 amino acids. Trimming pared 0 bases from V and 7 bases from J, leaving 4 bases between. The germline CDR1 and CDR2 sequences are ENHRY and SYGVKD. CDR3 sequence: CAISESREQYF. DNA for the CDR3: TGTGCCATCAGTGAGTCTAGGGAGCAGTACTTC.

The rearrangement links TRBV2 to TRBJ1-5; D unresolved. This CDR3 spans 13 amino acids. The germline V gene encodes CDR1 SNHLY and CDR2 FYNNEI. V lost 7 bases and J lost 6, with 13 bases in between. This CDR3 is CASNLELVQPQHF. The CDR3 nucleotides read TGTGCCAGCAACTTAGAGCTCGTTCAGCCCCAGCATTTT.

The chain carries TRBV6-6 and TRBJ1-6; D gene ambiguous. From germline, CDR1 is MNHNY and CDR2 SVGAGI (reference sequence). V was shortened by 8 bases and J by 0 bases, with 8 bases between the two germline ends. The CDR3 is 14 amino acids. The CDR3 DNA reads TGTGCCAGCCGTGGCCCCTCCTATAATTCACCCCTCCACTTT. Translated: CASRGPSYNSPLHF.

The chain couples TRBV29-1 to TRBJ1-1; TRBD1 is a possible D gene (5 bases). Germline-derived CDR1 and CDR2 are SQVTM and ANQGSEA. V lost 7 bases, J lost 1 base, and 10 bases lay in between. The length of the CDR3 is 12 residues. The CDR3 nucleotides are TGCAGCGGGTATGGGGGGAACACTGAAGCTTTCTTT. Encoded protein: CSGYGGNTEAFF.

The chain couples TRBV5-1 to TRBJ2-5, with 14 positions matching TRBD2. The CDR3 is made up of 16 amino acids. Per germline, CDR1 SGHRS and CDR2 YFSETQ. V lost 4 bases and J lost 1; bases outside the gene matches: 3. The DNA of the CDR3 is TGCGCCAGCAGCCCCGGACTAGCGGGGGGCCAAGAGACCCAGTACTTC. Encoded protein: CASSPGLAGGQETQYF.

This chain joins TRBV5-4 and TRBJ2-7, with TRBD1 matching over 10 bases. The CDR3 contains 14 residues. The germline V gene encodes CDR1 SGHNT and CDR2 YYREEE (reference sequence). V lost 4 bases and J lost 7; bases outside the gene matches: 8. The CDR3 is CASSPPGTGVEQYF. The CDR3 DNA reads TGTGCCAGCAGCCCACCCGGGACAGGGGTTGAGCAGTACTTC.

The V gene is TRBV11-3, the J gene TRBJ2-7; tentative D call: TRBD2 (6 bases). The CDR3 is made up of 13 amino acids. Looked up from germline, CDR1 is SGHNT and CDR2 is YENEEA. CDR3 amino acids: CARARGYRYEQYF. The CDR3 nucleotides are TGTGCTAGGGCCCGGGGGTATCGGTACGAGCAGTACTTC.

The gene calls are TRBV30 and TRBJ1-6; 7 nucleotides line up with TRBD1. V lost 4 bases, J lost 7 bases, and 7 bases stayed unmatched. Germline-derived CDR1 and CDR2 are GTSNPN and SVGIG (reference sequence). The CDR3 length is 14 residues. CDR3 DNA: TGTGCCTGGAAACACAGGGGAACCAATTCACCCCTCCACTTT. Encoded protein: CAWKHRGTNSPLHF.

This rearrangement joins TRBV19 to TRBJ2-2, with 11 bases identical to TRBD2. There are 16 residues in the CDR3. The ends lost 5 bases at V and 4 bases at J; junction bases unmatched: 6. Germline V gene sequence: CDR1 LNHDA, CDR2 SQIVND (reference sequence). CDR3 DNA sequence: TGTGCCAGTAGTCTCCTAGCGGGAGGTGGCACCGGGGAGCTGTTTTTT. Translated: CASSLLAGGGTGELFF.

The chain employs TRBV5-3 and TRBJ2-3; possible D gene TRBD2, 5 bases. TRBV5-3 is annotated as an ORF whose role is uncertain. Trimming took off 2 bases at V and 2 bases at J, with 15 bases between the two ends. The CDR3 runs 16 residues. The CDR3 sequence: CARSFLSGSYTDTQYF. In DNA, the CDR3 is TGTGCCAGAAGCTTTTTAAGCGGCTCATACACAGATACGCAGTATTTT.